This TCR beta chain was observed in a study of cytomegalovirus exposure and HLA in healthy donors (dated by TCRdb to the late 2010s). About the study as a whole: An earlier analysis of roughly 630 of the donors reported 276 Gb of sequence data and some 120 million unique TCR beta sequences from around 200 million T cells. Roughly 300 gigabases of sequencing data and tens of millions of unique TCR sequences were included in an early release covering around 600 HLA-typed donors. Of the approximately 400 genotyped donors, about 80% fell in the genetic ancestry cluster associated with self-reported Caucasian donors. The aim of the study was to test whether cataloging public T cell receptors could identify signatures of past pathogen exposure. The T cell repertoires of roughly 660 subjects were profiled by immunosequencing and related to cytomegalovirus serostatus. In addition to the first cohort of 500 to 850 subjects, a separate validation cohort of 120 different subjects was used. High-throughput TCR immunosequencing, statistical association of individual TCRs with disease status, and machine learning were combined to predict cytomegalovirus infection status. In a later analysis, previously published TCR beta repertoires from roughly 710 donors were re-analyzed and high-resolution HLA genotyping was added so that TCR occurrence patterns could be studied. In the later analysis, no new phenotypic data were used to find candidate immune exposures; instead, reliance was placed on TCR beta sequences and their occurrence across donors. An earlier analysis of roughly 580 of the donors used high-throughput TCR beta sequencing to judge whether each TCR beta V gene segment behaved as functional or pseudogenic. Alongside the repertoire data, information on donor age, sex, ethnicity and CMV serostatus was compiled. In a later genetic analysis, genome-wide SNP genotypes for about three fifths of the roughly 670 donors were used, and that subset was treated as a discovery cohort. All discovery cohort repertoires had been generated using a single sequencing platform. HLA typing included class I and class II loci at four-digit resolution. Typing coverage differed by locus: A, B, C, DRB1 and DQB1 were typed in about 620-640 donors, DQA1 in about 550, DPA1 in around 580, and DPB1 in just under 480. Several DR-DQ haplotypes were handled as single units for association and clustering because linkage in the cohort was strong. Among around 400 genotyped donors of the cohort, an average of 235,054 unique TCR beta nucleotide sequences were sequenced per donor, roughly a sixth of them non-productive.

The cohort consisted of 600 to 700 healthy bone marrow donors. All cohort members were sampled while nominally healthy, although unrecorded immune exposures were likely present. The donor tested CMV seronegative, placing the donor among the 350 to 400 seronegative members of the cohort. A peripheral blood sample was collected from each donor, and TCR beta sequencing was performed on peripheral blood mononuclear cells. Genomic DNA extraction from the blood cell samples was performed with the Qiagen DNeasy Blood Extraction Kit. As concerns this clone: The clone's antigen remains unknown. The record has no base qualities; no much larger clone is one base away.

The investigation overall reported the following: Assigning TCR associations to individual alleles was difficult when HLA alleles, especially DR and DQ, strongly co-occurred. A further reported finding was that TCR beta sequences accurately predicted the HLA-A and HLA-B alleles for most subjects in the first cohort. A group of highly shared sequence variants was considered likely to be a technical artifact of the sequencing pipeline. In vitro tests confirmed that three of the cytomegalovirus-associated TCR beta chains recognize cytomegalovirus antigens. Correlated functional status among segregating V segments might reflect linkage disequilibrium, but an unknown experimental factor could not be ruled out. The classifier was reported to diagnose cytomegalovirus status with high specificity and sensitivity in both the original cohort and the validation cohort. According to a later analysis, TCR association rates differed among HLA loci, with DRB1 alleles showing the most associated TCRs and HLA-C alleles showing the fewest. Sequencing depth was assumed to be roughly uniform across donors in the presence/absence analyses, though that assumption may not hold. Most TCR sequences were seen in very few donors, while some public TCRs were found in many individuals. The only immune exposure information available for the cohort was CMV serostatus. Approximately 18 rarely observed V segments, including chromosome 9 orphons, were excluded from the earlier analysis of some 590 of the donors because counts were too low. HLA typing was unavailable for some donors at each locus, so association tests used only the typed subset. According to a later genetic analysis, donors in an Asian-associated ancestry cluster had fewer N-insertions in productive TCRs than the approximately 650-donor mean. The authors suggested that the approach could potentially be extended to other disease states and immunological phenotypes. Broadly in line with IMGT annotations, most TCR beta V segments showed up in productive rearrangements about 87% or about 30% of the time in an earlier analysis of 587 of the donors. According to a later analysis, parvovirus B19, influenza, CMV and Epstein-Barr virus appeared linked to several top co-occurrence clusters. Specific HLA alleles were associated with 15,000 to 20,000 TCR beta sequences at a false discovery rate of 0.05 in a later analysis. The cohort was sequenced for TCR beta chains only, and without alpha or paired-chain data the features that could be detected were limited. A later analysis found that most CMV-associated TCR beta chains appeared HLA-restricted, with HLA associations seemingly driven largely by CMV exposure. The study listed 164 TCR beta chains as associated with cytomegalovirus. Compared with equally common non-associated chains, HLA-associated TCR beta chains in a later analysis were more clonally expanded and had lower generation probabilities. A later genetic analysis associated a missense DCLRE1C variant with V-gene and J-gene trimming of TCR beta chains, and an independent cohort replicated the association. Some IMGT-functional V segments, including TRBV6-2 and TRBV6-3, could not be distinguished by the 87-base-pair reads and were therefore excluded.

Library prep was done by the immunoSEQ multiplex PCR assay. The multiplex PCR relied on a mix of 60 forward primers for TCR Vbeta segments and 13 reverse primers for TCR Jbeta segments. The CDR3 region of rearranged TCR beta genes was amplified from genomic DNA by a multiplex PCR assay. The amplified TCR beta libraries were sequenced on the Illumina HiSeq System as 87-base-pair reads. Concerning the study's data processing: In a later analysis, tens of millions of unique TCR beta chains were counted across the approximately 640 repertoires, and approximately 11 million of these chains were shared by at least two donors. Raw reads were error-corrected and collapsed into unique sequences by a nearest-neighbor algorithm in which closely related sequences were merged to remove PCR and sequencing errors. Alignment of CDR3 sequences to IMGT reference sequences was used to assign V, D and J gene segments. Each retained sequence needed at least a six-nucleotide match to both a V gene segment and a J gene segment. Rearrangements were classified as productive when the CDR3 lacked stop codons and remained in frame with V and J, and all other rearrangements were classified as non-productive. CDR3 was defined according to IMGT convention as the region running from the second conserved V-encoded cysteine to the conserved J-encoded phenylalanine. The earlier analysis of 500 to 600 of the donors excluded sequences that lacked an unambiguous match to a single V gene segment. An earlier analysis of a few hundred of the donors classified V segments as functional when productive rearrangements were above 56.7% and as segregating when the standard deviation between donors was above 5%. A statistical classification framework was developed to diagnose cytomegalovirus status using the catalog of TCR beta chain sequences. In a later analysis, V and J genes were assigned by comparing TCR nucleotide sequences against IMGT/GENE-DB human TR gene sequences. Using the TCRdist pipeline, a later analysis assigned CDR3 sequences along with most-parsimonious VDJ recombination scenarios. In a later analysis, every TCR beta chain was defined by the combination of its CDR3 amino acid sequence and its V-gene family, and reads without a unique V-gene family were dropped. As a way to deal with suspected cross-contamination and a sequencing artifact, a later analysis dropped over 550 nucleotide sequences that were highly shared and had low generation probability. In a later analysis, a clonal expansion index for each public chain was calculated from normalized within-repertoire ranks of inferred template counts. A later analysis computed generation probabilities with a VDJ recombination model fitted to out-of-frame rearrangements, and checked the results against IGoR. In a later analysis, hypergeometric tests were used to score TCR-TCR, TCR-HLA and TCR-CMV co-occurrence, with a repertoire-size bias correction applied to TCR pairs. To estimate false discovery rates, a later analysis permuted the HLA or CMV assignments 20 times. In a later analysis, co-occurring TCRs were grouped with DBSCAN, and TCRdist sequence similarity was added when clustering was performed within HLA-allele-positive subsets. Repertoires with fewer than 30,000 or more than 120,000 public chains were left out of co-occurrence clustering, as were five repertoires with anomalous nucleotide sharing. TCRdb re-hosts the immuneACCESS table, in-frame sequences only. Its copies lack some clones; in the studies checked, an unresolved V gene accounts for under half of them, and the cause for the rest is not known. From that table come the V and J calls and clone size; the DNA was used to work out D and trimming. In this sample the table shows around 130,000 clones, about 82% of which occur a single time. The ten largest clones add up to approximately 1.1% of the sample.

The germline V gene sets CDR1 to SQVTM and CDR2 to ANQGSEA. V loses 8 bases at its end and J loses 5 bases; junction bases beyond the gene matches: 12. Taken from cysteine to phenylalanine, the CDR3 has 15 residues. The sequence is cut down to CDR3 DNA, 45 bases in frame from base 1. The receptor's source is a boy aged 5-17 years in good health and CMV-seronegative. The rearranged segments are TRBV29-1 and TRBJ2-3; TRBD2 aligns with 11 central bases. Material: PBMCs. The CDR3 has the sequence CSSRASGRKEDTQYF. The bases are TGCAGCTCTAGGGCTAGCGGGAGGAAAGAAGATACGCAGTATTTT.